This entry lists 15 T cell receptor beta chains sequenced from one sample in a study of blood T cell repertoires in COVID-19. Clones were sequenced by immunoSEQ multiplex PCR, and TCRdb holds only the in-frame ones, with some missing. The sample carries some 390,000 clones, 85% to 90% recorded once. The material sequenced was peripheral blood. Source of these receptors: a human donor in a cohort sampled during active COVID-19.

The genes are TRBV7-9 and TRBJ2-1; 7 bases match TRBD1. The germline V gene encodes CDR1 SEHNR and CDR2 FQNEAQ (reference sequence). The CDR3 is 13 residues long. Trimming at V came to 3 bases and at J to 6 bases, leaving 2 bases not matched to a gene. The CDR3 coding sequence is TGTGCCAGCAGCTTCACAGGGGTCAATGAGCAGTTCTTC. Protein sequence: CASSFTGVNEQFF.

The chain couples TRBV6-5 to TRBJ2-1; 7 bases agree with TRBD2. CDR1 and CDR2 from the germline V gene are MNHEY and SVGAGI. After removal of 7 bases from V and 6 bases from J, the junction contained 6 bases not matched to a gene. The CDR3 spans 13 residues. The CDR3 loop reads CASTSGIGNEQFF. CDR3 DNA: TGTGCCAGCACCAGCGGGATCGGCAATGAGCAGTTCTTC.

The rearrangement uses TRBV20-1 and TRBJ2-7, with D hard to call. The CDR3 sequence is 15 residues long. V gave up 3 bases and J gave up 6 bases, with 21 bases separating them. Germline-derived CDR1 and CDR2 are DFQATT and SNEGSKA (reference sequence). The CDR3 DNA sequence: TGCAGTGCTAGTTCGAGGATCAACCCTTCTGGCGAGCAGTACTTC. Its protein product is CSASSRINPSGEQYF.

The rearrangement joins TRBV28 to TRBJ2-3, with 12 bases lining up with TRBD2. This CDR3 is built from 15 residues. V trimming: 5 bases; J trimming: 6 bases; junction bases outside the gene matches: 6. Germline V gene sequence: CDR1 MDHEN, CDR2 SYDVKM. Here the CDR3 reads CASSRTSGIWDTQYF. The CDR3 coding sequence is TGTGCCAGCAGTCGGACTAGCGGGATATGGGATACGCAGTATTTT.

This clone was seen only once. The V and J genes are TRBV11-2 and TRBJ2-1, with D perhaps matching TRBD1 (5 bases). The CDR3 has 12 amino acids. Germline V gives CDR1 SGHAT, CDR2 FQNNGV. V was clipped by 0 bases and J by 10 bases, with 7 bases between them. The CDR3 loop reads CASSLEWGEQFF. The CDR3 nucleotides read TGTGCCAGCAGCTTAGAGTGGGGCGAGCAGTTCTTC.

V gene TRBV5-1 combines with J gene TRBJ1-5; D is uncertain. Looked up from germline, CDR1 is SGHRS and CDR2 is YFSETQ. The V gene lost 1 base and the J gene lost 1 base, with 9 bases spanning the gap. The CDR3 contains 15 residues. CDR3 nucleotide sequence: TGCGCCAGCAGCTTGTACGGCGGGAGCAATCAGCCCCAGCATTTT. Its protein product is CASSLYGGSNQPQHF. Full variable domain (rest looked up from reference TRBV5-1 and TRBJ1-5): KAGVTQTPRYLIKTRGQQVTLSCSPISGHRSVSWYQQTPGQGLQFLFEYFSETQRNKGNFPGRFSGRQFSNSRSEMNVSTLELGDSALYLCASSLYGGSNQPQHFGDGTRLSIL.

The V call is TRBV5-8, the J call TRBJ2-1; 9 bases map to TRBD1. The CDR3 length is 15 residues. V dropped 3 bases and J dropped 4; count of bases not matched to a gene: 5. Germline assignment: CDR1 SGHTS and CDR2 YDEGEE. The CDR3 DNA is TGTGCCAGCAGCTACCGGGACAGGGCTTACAATGAGCAGTTCTTC. Amino acid sequence: CASSYRDRAYNEQFF.

The chain employs TRBV2 and TRBJ1-2; 9 positions match TRBD1. The germline gives CDR1 SNHLY, CDR2 FYNNEI. CDR3 length equals 14 residues. The trim removed 3 bases at V and 2 bases at J, leaving 1 base unmatched. The CDR3 DNA sequence: TGTGCCAGCAGTGAGGACAGGGGAAACTATGGCTACACCTTC. This gives the protein CASSEDRGNYGYTF.

Points on this clone: Its ends do not fully match the called genes, so a read error is possible. V and J are TRBV5-1 and TRBJ1-4; TRBD1 agrees at 7 bases. Germline values: CDR1 SGHRS, CDR2 YFSETQ. The CDR3 spans 14 residues. The DNA for the CDR3 is TGCGCCAGCAGATTGGGCAGGGGGAATGAAAAACTGTTTTTT. Translating gives CASRLGRGNEKLFF.

This clone was recorded at least ten times. The chain's CDR3 is CASSMGTVRSEKLFF. The CDR3, as DNA: TGTGCCAGCAGTATGGGGACAGTTAGGAGTGAAAAACTGTTTTTT. This chain joins TRBV6-6 and TRBJ1-4; 7 nucleotides agree with TRBD1. Germline V CDR1 and CDR2: MNHNY, SVGAGI (reference sequence). The CDR3 is 15 residues long. V shed 5 bases and J 7 bases; nucleotides not matched to a gene: 10.

The chain has TRBV29-1 and TRBJ2-5, with 7 bases aligning to TRBD1. V lost 8 bases and J lost 10; bases outside the gene matches: 16. Germline CDR1 SQVTM, CDR2 ANQGSEA. The CDR3 spans 13 residues. The CDR3 DNA follows: TGCAGCTCCTACCTCGGGACACAGGGGTTCCAGTACTTC. Protein: CSSYLGTQGFQYF.

The chain is built from TRBV11-2 and TRBJ1-3; D remains ambiguous. CDR1 and CDR2 from the germline V gene are SGHAT and FQNNGV. V lost 2 bases, J lost 9 bases, and 14 bases lay in between. CDR3 length equals 14 residues. In nucleotides, the CDR3 is TGTGCCAGCAGCTTATATCACACGGAGGGCACCATATATTTT. This codes for CASSLYHTEGTIYF.

This clone was seen once. The V and J genes are TRBV16 and TRBJ1-1, with 9 bases identical to TRBD1. V lost 6 bases, J lost 3 bases, and 8 bases stayed unmatched. Per germline, CDR1 KGHSY and CDR2 FQNENV. The CDR3 consists of 15 residues. CDR3 coding DNA: TGTGCCAGCAGTCATATGGACAGGGGAGACACTGAAGCTTTCTTT. Translated: CASSHMDRGDTEAFF.

This chain uses TRBV19 with TRBJ2-1; 9 bases are shared with TRBD2. Germline loops: CDR1 LNHDA, CDR2 SQIVND (reference sequence). V was clipped by 4 bases and J by 9 bases; unmatched bases: 7. The CDR3 covers 14 residues. In DNA, the CDR3 is TGTGCCAGTAGTACGGCGGGGGGGGGAAGTGAGCAGTTCTTC. Translated: CASSTAGGGSEQFF.

The V call is TRBV5-1, the J call TRBJ2-7; D ambiguous. Trimming removed 2 bases from V and 2 bases from J, with 8 bases in between. Germline-derived CDR1 and CDR2 are SGHRS and YFSETQ. This CDR3 has 13 amino acids. The CDR3, as DNA: TGCGCCAGCAGCTTTACAGACACCTACGAGCAGTACTTC. It translates to CASSFTDTYEQYF.